The clone carrying this TCR beta chain is labeled as large. The data were obtained in a study of blood T cell repertoires in COVID-19. Study summary: Acute and convalescent COVID-19 samples came from the United States, Italy and Spain. The cDNA or gDNA used as material had been derived from T cells, B-cell-depleted T cells, or PBMCs.

This CDR3 spans 18 amino acids. J lost 0 bases, V lost 5 bases, and 13 bases had no gene match. CDR1 SGHTA and CDR2 FQGTGA come from the germline V gene. Original data processing: Using reference gene primer amplification, nucleated cell counts were estimated. Assay used: immunoSEQ multiplex PCR; TCRdb lists only in-frame clones, some missing. From that table come the V and J calls and clone size; the DNA was used to work out D and trimming. Here the sample spans some 39,000 clones, roughly 90% being singletons. The V call is TRBV7-3, the J call TRBJ1-1; 9 bases align to TRBD1. The receptor was isolated from a human donor in a cohort sampled during active COVID-19. Sample: peripheral blood. This chain's CDR3 is CASSLVGGTGRLNTEAFF. Here the CDR3 DNA reads TGTGCCAGCAGCCTAGTGGGCGGGACAGGGCGATTGAACACTGAAGCTTTCTTT.